Described below is a single TCR beta chain sequence and its context. Per the original methods: Nucleated cell counts were estimated from reference gene primer amplification. Measured with immunoSEQ multiplex PCR; TCRdb has only the in-frame clones, and not every one. V, J and clone size derive from that table, while D and trimming were established from the DNA sequence. The sample includes some 190,000 clones, roughly 90% of them seen just once. This specimen belongs to a study of blood T cell repertoires in COVID-19. About the research overall: The United States, Italy and Spain provided the acute and convalescent COVID-19 samples. Nucleic acid was either cDNA or gDNA, and it came from T cells, B-cell-depleted T cells, or PBMCs.

The V and J ends lost 5 bases and 7 bases, in that order; junction bases with no gene match: 13. Germline loops: CDR1 SGHAT, CDR2 FQDESV (reference sequence). The CDR3 runs to 16 residues. The clonotype originates from a woman aged 40 to 55 who had recovered from COVID-19. Sequencing used peripheral blood. This sequence joins TRBV11-1 and TRBJ2-2; 7 bases line up with TRBD1. The CDR3 loop reads CASSPPGQFGNGELFF. The CDR3 region has the DNA TGTGCCAGCAGCCCGCCGGGACAGTTTGGTAACGGGGAGCTGTTTTTT.